This T cell receptor beta chain was sequenced during a study of blood T cell repertoires in COVID-19. Study in general: Whether acute or convalescent, the COVID-19 samples came from the United States, Italy and Spain. The analysed material was cDNA or gDNA that came from T cells, B-cell-depleted T cells, or PBMCs.

The V gene lost 5 bases and the J gene lost 4 bases, with 15 bases spanning the gap. CDR1 and CDR2 from the germline V gene are LNHDA and SQIVND (reference sequence). This CDR3 region has 15 residues. Assay: immunoSEQ multiplex PCR; the TCRdb copy retains only in-frame clones and omits some. Here the sample spans around 130,000 clones, about 86% being singletons. This clone was counted a few times. J is TRBJ1-3 and V is TRBV19; a possible D gene is TRBD1 (5 bases). The source is a woman aged 50 to 65 with acute or convalescent COVID-19. The source material was peripheral blood. This CDR3 is CASSPTGVRGNTIYF. For the CDR3, the DNA is TGTGCCAGTAGTCCCACGGGGGTGAGGGGAAACACCATATATTTT.